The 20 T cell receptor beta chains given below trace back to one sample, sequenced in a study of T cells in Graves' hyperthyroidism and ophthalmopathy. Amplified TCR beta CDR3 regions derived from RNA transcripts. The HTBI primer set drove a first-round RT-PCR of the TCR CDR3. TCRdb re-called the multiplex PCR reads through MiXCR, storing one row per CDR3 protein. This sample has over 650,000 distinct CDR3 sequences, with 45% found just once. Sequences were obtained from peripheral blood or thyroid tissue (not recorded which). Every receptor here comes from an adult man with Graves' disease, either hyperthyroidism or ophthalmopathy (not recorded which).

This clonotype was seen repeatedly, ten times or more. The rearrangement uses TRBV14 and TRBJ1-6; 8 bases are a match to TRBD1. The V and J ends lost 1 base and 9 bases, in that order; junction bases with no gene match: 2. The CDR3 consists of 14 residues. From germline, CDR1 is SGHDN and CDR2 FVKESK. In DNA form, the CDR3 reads TGTGCCAGCAGCCAAGGGACAGGGCTTTCACCCCTCCACTTT. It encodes CASSQGTGLSPLHF.

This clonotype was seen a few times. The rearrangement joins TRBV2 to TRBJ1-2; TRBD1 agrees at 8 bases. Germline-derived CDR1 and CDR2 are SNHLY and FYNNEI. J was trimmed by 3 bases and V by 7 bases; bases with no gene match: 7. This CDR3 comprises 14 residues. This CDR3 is CASTTTGEYYGYTF. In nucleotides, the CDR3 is TGTGCCAGCACCACGACAGGGGAATACTATGGCTACACCTTC. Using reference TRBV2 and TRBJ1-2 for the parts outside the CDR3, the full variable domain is EPEVTQTPSHQVTQMGQEVILRCVPISNHLYFYWYRQILGQKVEFLVSFYNNEISEKSEIFDDQFSVERPDGSNFTLKIRSTKLEDSAMYFCASTTTGEYYGYTFGSGTRLTVV.

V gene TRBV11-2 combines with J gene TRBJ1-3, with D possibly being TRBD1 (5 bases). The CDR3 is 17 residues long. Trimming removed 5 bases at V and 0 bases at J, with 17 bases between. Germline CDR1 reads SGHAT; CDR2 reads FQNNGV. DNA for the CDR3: TGTGCCAGCAGCCAGAACGCTGGGGCAGGCTCTGGAAACACCATATATTTT. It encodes CASSQNAGAGSGNTIYF.

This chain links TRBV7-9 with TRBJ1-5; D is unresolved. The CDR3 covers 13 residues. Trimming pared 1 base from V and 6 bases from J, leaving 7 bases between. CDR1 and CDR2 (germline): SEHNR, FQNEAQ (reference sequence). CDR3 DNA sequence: TGTGCCAGCAGCTTAGGTTTCAGTCAGCCCCAGCATTTT. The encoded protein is CASSLGFSQPQHF.

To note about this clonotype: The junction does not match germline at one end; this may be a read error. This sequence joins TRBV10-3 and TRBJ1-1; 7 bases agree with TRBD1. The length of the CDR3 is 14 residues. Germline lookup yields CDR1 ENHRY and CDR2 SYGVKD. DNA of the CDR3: TGTGCCAGCAGTTCGGGACAGAGGAACACTGAAGCTTTCTTT. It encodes CASSSGQRNTEAFF.

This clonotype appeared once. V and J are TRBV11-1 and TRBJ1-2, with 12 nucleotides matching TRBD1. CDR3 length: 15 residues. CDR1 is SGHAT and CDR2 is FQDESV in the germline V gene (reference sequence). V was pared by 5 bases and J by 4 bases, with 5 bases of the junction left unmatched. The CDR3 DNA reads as TGTGCCAGCAGCGGTGGGACAGGGGGCCGCTATGGCTACACCTTC. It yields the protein CASSGGTGGRYGYTF.

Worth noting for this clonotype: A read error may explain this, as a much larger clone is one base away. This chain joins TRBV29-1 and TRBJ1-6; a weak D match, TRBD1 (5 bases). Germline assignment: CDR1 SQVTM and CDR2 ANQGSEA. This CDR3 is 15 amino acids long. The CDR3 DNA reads TGCAGCGTTGCCGTCAGGGCCGAAAATAATTCACCCCTCCGCTTT. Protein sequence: CSVAVRAENNSPLRF.

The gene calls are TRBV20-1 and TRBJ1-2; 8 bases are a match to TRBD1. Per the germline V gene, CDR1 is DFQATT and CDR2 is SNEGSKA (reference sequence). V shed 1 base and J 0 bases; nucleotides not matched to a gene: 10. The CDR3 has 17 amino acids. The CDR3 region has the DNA TGCAGTGCTAGAGTAAGGACAGGGAGAAGAGCTAACTATGGCTACACCTTC. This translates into CSARVRTGRRANYGYTF.

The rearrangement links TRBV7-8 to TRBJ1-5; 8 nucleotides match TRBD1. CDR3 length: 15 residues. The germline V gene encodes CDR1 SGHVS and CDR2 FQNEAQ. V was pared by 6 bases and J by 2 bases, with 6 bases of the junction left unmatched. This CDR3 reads CASSKPGQGNQPQHF. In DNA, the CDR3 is TGTGCCAGCAGTAAGCCGGGACAGGGCAATCAGCCCCAGCATTTT.

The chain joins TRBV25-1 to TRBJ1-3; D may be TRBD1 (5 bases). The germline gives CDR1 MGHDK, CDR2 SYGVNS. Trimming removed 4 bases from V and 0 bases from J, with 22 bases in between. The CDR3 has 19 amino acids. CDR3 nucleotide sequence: TGTGCCAGCAGTGTAGCTCCCCCAGGGCAGGAGTACTCTGGAAACACCATATATTTT. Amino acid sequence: CASSVAPPGQEYSGNTIYF. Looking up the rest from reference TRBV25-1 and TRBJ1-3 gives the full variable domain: EADIYQTPRYLVIGTGKKITLECSQTMGHDKMYWYQQDPGMELHLIHYSYGVNSTEKGDLSSESTVSRIRTEHFPLTLESARPSHTSQYLCASSVAPPGQEYSGNTIYFGEGSWLTVV.

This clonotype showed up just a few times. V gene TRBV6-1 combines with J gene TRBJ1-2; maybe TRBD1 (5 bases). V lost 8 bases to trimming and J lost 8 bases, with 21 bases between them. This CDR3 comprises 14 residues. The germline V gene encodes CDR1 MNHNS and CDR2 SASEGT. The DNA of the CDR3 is TGTGCCAGCGGTGCAGGGATCCGCCGCGGGGGCTACACCTTC. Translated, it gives CASGAGIRRGGYTF.

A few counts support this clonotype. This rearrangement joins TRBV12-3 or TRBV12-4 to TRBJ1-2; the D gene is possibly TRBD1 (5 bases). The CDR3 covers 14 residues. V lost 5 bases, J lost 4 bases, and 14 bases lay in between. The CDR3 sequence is CASSPRGLLYGYTF. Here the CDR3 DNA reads TGTGCCAGCAGTCCGCGGGGACTACTCTATGGCTACACCTTC.

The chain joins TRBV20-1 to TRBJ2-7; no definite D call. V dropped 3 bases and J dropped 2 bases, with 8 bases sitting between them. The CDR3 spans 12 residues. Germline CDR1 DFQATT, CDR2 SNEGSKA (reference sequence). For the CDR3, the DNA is TGCAGTGCTAGTTCGAATACCTACGAGCAGTACTTC. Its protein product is CSASSNTYEQYF.

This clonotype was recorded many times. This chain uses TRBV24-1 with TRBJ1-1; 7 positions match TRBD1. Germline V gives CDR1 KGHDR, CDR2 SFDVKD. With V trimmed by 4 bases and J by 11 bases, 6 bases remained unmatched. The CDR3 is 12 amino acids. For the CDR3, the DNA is TGTGCCACCAGTGACAGAACAGGGGACGCTTTCTTT. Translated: CATSDRTGDAFF.

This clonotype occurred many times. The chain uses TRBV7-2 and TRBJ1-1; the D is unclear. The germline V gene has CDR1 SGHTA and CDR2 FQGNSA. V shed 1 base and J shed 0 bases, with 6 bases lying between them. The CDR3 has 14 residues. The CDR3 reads CASSLDLVNTEAFF. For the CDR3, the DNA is TGTGCCAGCAGCTTAGACCTAGTGAACACTGAAGCTTTCTTT.

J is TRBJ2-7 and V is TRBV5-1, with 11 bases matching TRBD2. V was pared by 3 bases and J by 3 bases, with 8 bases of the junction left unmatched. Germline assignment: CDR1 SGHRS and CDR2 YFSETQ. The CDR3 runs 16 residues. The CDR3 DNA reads TGCGCCAGCAGCTACTCCGGGACTAGCGGAGGCTACGAGCAGTACTTC. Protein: CASSYSGTSGGYEQYF.

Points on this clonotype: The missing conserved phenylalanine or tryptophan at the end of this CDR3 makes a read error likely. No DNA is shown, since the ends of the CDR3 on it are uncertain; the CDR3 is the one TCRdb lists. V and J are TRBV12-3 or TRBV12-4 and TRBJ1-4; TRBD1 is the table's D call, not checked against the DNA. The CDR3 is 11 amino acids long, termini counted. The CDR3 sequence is CASSVKLTANY.

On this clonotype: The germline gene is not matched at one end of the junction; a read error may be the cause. CDR3 nucleotide sequence: TGTGCCAGCAGCTTGGAAGGGGACAATGCTAATGAAAAACTGTTTTTT. Translating it yields CASSLEGDNANEKLFF. This chain connects TRBV5-1 to TRBJ1-4, with D perhaps TRBD1 (6 bases). Germline CDR1 and CDR2: SGHRS and YFSETQ. This CDR3 region has 16 residues.

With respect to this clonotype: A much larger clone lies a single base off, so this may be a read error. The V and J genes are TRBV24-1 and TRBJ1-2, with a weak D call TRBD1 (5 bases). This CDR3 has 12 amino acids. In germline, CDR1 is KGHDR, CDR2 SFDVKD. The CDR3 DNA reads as TGTGCCACCAGCACCTGGGACTATGGCTACGCCTTC. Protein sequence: CATSTWDYGYAF.

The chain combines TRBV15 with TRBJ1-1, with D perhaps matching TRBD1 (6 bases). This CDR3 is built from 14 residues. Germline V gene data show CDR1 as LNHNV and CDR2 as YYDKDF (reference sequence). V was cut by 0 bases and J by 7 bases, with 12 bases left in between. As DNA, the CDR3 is TGTGCCACCAGCAGAGATCCCGTGACAGGTGAAGCTTTCTTT. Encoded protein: CATSRDPVTGEAFF.